This record covers a single T cell receptor (beta chain). Its matching antigen is unknown. One end of the junction does not line up with germline, which may come from a read error. The CDR3 spans 12 residues. The germline CDR1 and CDR2 sequences are SNHLY and FYNNEI. Some clones are missing from TCRdb's copy, which holds only in-frame ones; the method was immunoSEQ multiplex PCR. This table holds about 81,000 clones, about 89% found once. The record originates from a study of graft-versus-host responses after intestinal transplantation. Looking at the study overall: Each transplant was multivisceral, liver-intestinal, or isolated intestinal. Anti-thymocyte globulin induction preceded 2 to 4 years of tacrolimus and steroid maintenance in all recipients.

Study-level points and caveats: Recipient marrow showed GvH clones, some seen first in ileum or blood. Allografts carried high graft-versus-host to host-versus-graft clonal ratios in patients having graft-donor T cell macrochimerism.

This TCR was recovered from a human donor who received an intestinal transplant. The material sequenced was unstimulated CD4+ T cells sorted from spleen or lymph node cells, taken before intestinal transplant. The chain couples TRBV2 to TRBJ2-7; tentative D call: TRBD1 (6 bases). In DNA form, the CDR3 reads TGTTCCAGTCAGGGGACGGCATACGAGCAGTACTTC. Protein: CSSQGTAYEQYF.